This is a list of T cell receptor beta chains from one sample in a study of T cell changes during pregnancy in multiple sclerosis. Libraries were prepared by immunoSEQ multiplex PCR; TCRdb keeps only in-frame clonotypes and omits some of them. Of under 40,000 clones listed, roughly 93% are singletons. The material was CD8+ T cells from peripheral blood mononuclear cells, obtained in the third trimester of pregnancy. These receptors came from a female donor with multiple sclerosis, enrolled in a pregnancy study. Each CDR3 is given with its conserved first and last residue. A D gene is named only where the DNA matches it firmly. A clone size is listed for some rows: how often the clone was seen (once, few, many), or a class if it is expanded.

V	size	D	J	DNA	CDR3
TRBV27	.	.	TRBJ1-1	TGTGCCAGCAGTTCAAGAGACAGGATAAACACTGAAGCTTTCTTT	CASSSRDRINTEAFF
TRBV5-4	.	.	TRBJ2-5	TGTGCCAGCAGCTCGCAAGAGACCCAGTACTTC	CASSSQETQYF
TRBV14	.	TRBD1	TRBJ1-2	TGTGCCAGCAGCCAAGAGTTTGCGACAGGGAGTCTCTATGGCTACACCTTC	CASSQEFATGSLYGYTF
TRBV27	.	.	TRBJ1-1	TGTGCCAGCAGTTACCTCGAGGATACTGAAGCTTTCTTT	CASSYLEDTEAFF
TRBV6-5	.	.	TRBJ1-2	TGTGCCAGCGCTCCCAGAGGTAGTGCCAACTATGGCTACACCTTC	CASAPRGSANYGYTF
TRBV5-1	.	.	TRBJ2-3	TGCGCCAGCAGCCCTCCGCCTAGCCCCAATACGCAGTATTTT	CASSPPPSPNTQYF
TRBV2	.	.	TRBJ1-1	TGTGCCAGCAGTTACAGGGCAAACACTGAAGCTTTCTTT	CASSYRANTEAFF
TRBV5-1	.	.	TRBJ2-3	TGCGCCAGCAGCTTGGAGGGGGGGGGCGTTCCTAGCACAGATACGCAGTATTTT	CASSLEGGGVPSTDTQYF
TRBV6-1	few	.	TRBJ2-7	TGTGCCAGCAGTGAAGGGCAGGGAAGCTCCTACGAGCAGTACTTC	CASSEGQGSSYEQYF
TRBV13	.	.	TRBJ2-2	TGTGCCAGCAGCCCCACGGGGGTTCGCACCGGGGAGCTGTTTTTT	CASSPTGVRTGELFF
TRBV4-1	.	.	TRBJ1-1	TGCGCCAGCAGCCAAGAATTGGGGCAGAACACTGAAGCTTTCTTT	CASSQELGQNTEAFF
TRBV18	.	.	TRBJ1-5	TGTGCCAGCTCACCTGACATAGGACAACTCCCCCAGCCCCAGCATTTT	CASSPDIGQLPQPQHF
TRBV5-4	.	.	TRBJ2-2	TGTGCCAGCAGCTTCTGGCAGGGAGGCACCGGGGAGCTGTTTTTT	CASSFWQGGTGELFF
TRBV4-1	.	.	TRBJ2-7	TGCGCCAGCAGCCAAGAGAGGGGACTCCTTGCCTACGAGCAGTACTTC	CASSQERGLLAYEQYF
TRBV4-1	.	TRBD2	TRBJ2-1	TGCGCCAGCAGCCAAGTCTCGCTAGCGGGGGGATACAATGAGCAGTTCTTC	CASSQVSLAGGYNEQFF
TRBV18	.	TRBD1	TRBJ2-7	TGTGCCAGCTCAGCAGGACAGGGAACCTACGAGCAGTACTTC	CASSAGQGTYEQYF
TRBV6-4	.	TRBD1	TRBJ2-3	TGTGCCAGCAGTGATGGGACAGGGGCCACAGATACGCAGTATTTT	CASSDGTGATDTQYF
TRBV19	.	TRBD1	TRBJ1-1	TGTGCCAGTAATGAGGACAGGGCTGAAGCTTTCTTT	CASNEDRAEAFF
TRBV10-3	.	TRBD2	TRBJ2-7	TGTGCCATCAGTGAGTCGACTAGCGGGGGTTACGAGCAGTACTTC	CAISESTSGGYEQYF
TRBV19	.	TRBD1	TRBJ1-2	TGTGCCAGCACCGCGCCCTTCGGGACAGGGGGTGATCACTTC	CASTAPFGTGGDHF
TRBV29-1	.	.	TRBJ1-1	TGCAGCGCCCGGGGGGGTCAGGATGAAGCTTTCTTT	CSARGGQDEAFF
TRBV6-4	once	TRBD1	TRBJ2-3	TGTGCCAGCAGTGAACAGGGGTCGGGCACAGATACGCAGTATTTT	CASSEQGSGTDTQYF
TRBV6-1	few	TRBD1	TRBJ2-7	TGTGCCAGCAGTCCTGTCCAGGGGGCCTCGGACGAGCAGTACTTC	CASSPVQGASDEQYF
TRBV11-3	.	TRBD1	TRBJ2-1	TGTGCCAGCAGCTTAAGGGGGCCCCACAATGAGCAGTTCTTC	CASSLRGPHNEQFF
TRBV15	.	.	TRBJ2-3	TGTGCCACCAGCAGAGATGCTGCAATTGGTGGGGGGGCCGAAGATACGCAGTATTTT	CATSRDAAIGGGAEDTQYF
TRBV6-5	.	TRBD2	TRBJ2-1	TGTGCCAGCAGGGCGGGTAGCGGGGACAATGAGCAGTTCTTC	CASRAGSGDNEQFF
TRBV2	.	.	TRBJ1-5	TGTGCCAGCAGTGCCGGACTTGGCGGTAATCAGCCCCAGCATTTT	CASSAGLGGNQPQHF
TRBV5-4	.	.	TRBJ1-2	TGTGCCAGCAGCCCGTACAGGGAGTCTCCCTATGGCTACACCTTC	CASSPYRESPYGYTF
TRBV27	.	.	TRBJ1-1	TGTGCCAGCAGAGGGGGGGAGGACACTGAAGCTTTCTTT	CASRGGEDTEAFF
TRBV7-2	.	.	TRBJ2-2	TGTGCCAGCAGCTTAGAGTTAGTGGGGGTCAGGGAGGCCGGGGAGCTGTTTTTT	CASSLELVGVREAGELFF
TRBV18	.	TRBD2	TRBJ2-2	TGTGCCAGCTCCGGCGGGGGGACGAACACCGGGGAGCTGTTTTTT	CASSGGGTNTGELFF
TRBV5-6	.	TRBD1	TRBJ2-7	TGTGCCAGCAGCCCGGGACAGACCTACGAGCAGTACTTC	CASSPGQTYEQYF
TRBV9	.	TRBD1	TRBJ2-3	TGTGCCAGCAGCCCCCACAGGGGGCGCCGGACTCACACAGATACGCAGTATTTT	CASSPHRGRRTHTDTQYF
TRBV10-1	.	TRBD2	TRBJ2-5	TGCGCCAGCAGCGAGGGCACTAGCGGGACTCAAGAGACCCAGTACTTC	CASSEGTSGTQETQYF
TRBV12-5	.	.	TRBJ2-3	TGTGCTAGTGCCCCGGACAAAAACACAGATACGCAGTATTTT	CASAPDKNTDTQYF
TRBV7-9	.	.	TRBJ1-2	TGTGCCAGCAGCTTCAGCGAAAACTATGGCTACACCTTC	CASSFSENYGYTF
TRBV10-2	.	TRBD2	TRBJ2-1	TGCGCCAGCAGTGACCTAGCGGGATCTTACAATGAGCAGTTCTTC	CASSDLAGSYNEQFF
TRBV15	.	.	TRBJ1-6	TGTGCCACCAGCAGAGATGGCAATTCACCCCTCCACTTT	CATSRDGNSPLHF
TRBV5-1	.	.	TRBJ1-2	TGCGCCAGCAGCCCAGGATGGACAGACGCTAACTATGGCTACACCTTC	CASSPGWTDANYGYTF
TRBV4-2	.	TRBD1	TRBJ1-1	TGTGCCAGCAGCCTGTACAGGGGATGGGGCGGGAACACTGAAGCTTTCTTT	CASSLYRGWGGNTEAFF
TRBV7-2	.	TRBD2	TRBJ2-3	TGTGCCAGCAGCCTCCTAGCGGGGGGTGGTACGCAGTATTTT	CASSLLAGGGTQYF
TRBV7-2	.	.	TRBJ2-7	TGTGCCAGCAGCACCTACAGGGCCTACGAGCAGTACTTC	CASSTYRAYEQYF
TRBV2	.	TRBD1	TRBJ1-5	TGTGCCAGCAGTAGGACAGGGCAGCAGCCCCAGCATTTT	CASSRTGQQPQHF
TRBV27	.	TRBD1	TRBJ1-5	TGTGCCAGCGGAACAGGGGTACAGCCCCAGCATTTT	CASGTGVQPQHF
TRBV13	.	.	TRBJ2-7	TGTGCCAGCAGCCCCCGTCCTACAGGCCCTTCCTACGAGCAGTACTTC	CASSPRPTGPSYEQYF
TRBV29-1	.	TRBD1	TRBJ1-1	TGCAGCGTAGACAGGGTGGGCGACACTGAAGCTTTCTTT	CSVDRVGDTEAFF
TRBV6-6	.	.	TRBJ2-5	TGTGCCAGCAGTTACCTCGGACAGAAAGAGACCCAGTACTTC	CASSYLGQKETQYF
TRBV19	.	.	TRBJ1-6	TGTGCCAGTAGTCTGTTAGCGGCGGCCGATAATTCACCCCTCCACTTT	CASSLLAAADNSPLHF